A single sample is the source of the 20 T cell receptor beta chains below, sequenced in a study of T cells in Graves' hyperthyroidism and ophthalmopathy. Using RNA transcripts as the source, TCR beta CDR3 regions were amplified. The study used the HTBI primer set for a first-round RT-PCR of the TCR CDR3. MiXCR, applied by TCRdb to the multiplex PCR reads, yields one record per CDR3 protein. The sample lists approximately 500,000 distinct CDR3 sequences, around 46% occurring once. The sample comprised peripheral blood or thyroid tissue (not recorded which). The receptor source for this set is a woman younger than 30 with Graves' hyperthyroidism.

The chain employs TRBV15 and TRBJ2-3; D is perhaps TRBD2 (6 bases). The CDR3 contains 15 residues. Germline V gives CDR1 LNHNV, CDR2 YYDKDF (reference sequence). V lost 4 bases and J 0 bases, leaving 11 bases between the germline ends. The CDR3 DNA follows: TGTGCCACCAGCACGGGAGAGGGGAGCACAGATACGCAGTATTTT. Translating it yields CATSTGEGSTDTQYF.

This clonotype has at least ten counts. This sequence joins TRBV7-2 and TRBJ2-5, with 8 positions matching TRBD2. The CDR3 covers 15 residues. Trimming at V came to 5 bases and at J to 3 bases, leaving 8 bases not matched to a gene. Looked up from germline, CDR1 is SGHTA and CDR2 is FQGNSA. The DNA of the CDR3 is TGTGCCAGCAGCAAAAGGCGGGGGGCAGAAGAGACCCAGTACTTC. Translated, it gives CASSKRRGAEETQYF.

This clonotype came up many times. This sequence joins TRBV5-5 and TRBJ1-2, with unresolved D. The CDR3 is 10 amino acids. The V end was cut by 10 bases, the J end by 4 bases, with 8 bases between. Germline assignment: CDR1 SGHKS and CDR2 YYEKEE (reference sequence). The CDR3 region is CASGIYGYTF. DNA of the CDR3: TGTGCCTCGGGGATCTATGGCTACACCTTC.

Worth noting for this clonotype: One base away lies a much larger clone, so this may be a sequencing read error. This chain joins TRBV12-3 or TRBV12-4 and TRBJ2-7, with D possibly TRBD1 on 5 matching bases. The CDR3 has 16 residues. The CDR3 here is CASSSTRVVYSCEQYF. DNA for the CDR3: TGTGCCAGCAGTTCCACCAGGGTTGTTTATTCCTGCGAGCAGTACTTC.

The rearrangement uses TRBV6-6 and TRBJ1-2, with a possible D match to TRBD1 (5 bases). The germline V gene has CDR1 MNHNY and CDR2 SVGAGI (reference sequence). V lost 6 bases to trimming and J lost 6 bases, with 17 bases between them. The CDR3 spans 14 residues. For the CDR3, the DNA is TGTGCCAGCAGCGAGGGTCCCAGGGACCATGGCTACACCTTC. It encodes CASSEGPRDHGYTF.

This chain joins TRBV27 and TRBJ2-7; TRBD2 agrees at 13 bases. CDR3 length equals 15 residues. The trim removed 2 bases at V and 7 bases at J, leaving 5 bases unmatched. Germline V gene sequence: CDR1 MNHEY, CDR2 SMNVEV (reference sequence). CDR3 sequence (DNA): TGTGCCAGCAGTTTAACCGGGACTAGCGGGATGGAGCAGTACTTC. Translated, it gives CASSLTGTSGMEQYF.

This clonotype appeared once. The J gene is TRBJ2-1, the V gene TRBV24-1; D gene uncertain. The V gene lost 4 bases and the J gene lost 5 bases, with 17 bases spanning the gap. The CDR3 is made up of 16 amino acids. From germline, CDR1 is KGHDR and CDR2 SFDVKD. In DNA form, the CDR3 reads TGTGCCACCAGTGAACACGACTTCGACCACAACAATGAGCAGTTCTTC. This encodes CATSEHDFDHNNEQFF.

Ten or more counts support this clonotype. The chain uses TRBV4-1 and TRBJ1-5; 8 nucleotides agree with TRBD1. CDR3 length equals 17 residues. Looked up from germline, CDR1 is MGHRA and CDR2 is YSYEKL. Germline trimming cut 3 bases from V and 3 bases from J; bases unmatched to any gene: 10. The CDR3 DNA reads TGCGCCAGCAGCCATCCGATAGGGACAGGCCCCAATCAGCCCCAGCATTTT. Translated: CASSHPIGTGPNQPQHF.

The rearrangement uses TRBV2 and TRBJ1-2; the match to TRBD1 covers 7 bases. Trimming took 5 bases from V and 7 from J; bases not matched to a gene: 7. CDR3 size: 13 residues. Germline values: CDR1 SNHLY, CDR2 FYNNEI. This CDR3 is CASSNKNRGGYTF. CDR3 DNA sequence: TGTGCCAGCAGTAACAAAAACAGGGGTGGCTACACCTTC.

This rearrangement joins TRBV20-1 to TRBJ2-5, with D tentatively TRBD2 (6 bases). The CDR3 loop spans 15 amino acids. V lost 3 bases to trimming and J lost 4 bases, with 18 bases between them. Germline assignment: CDR1 DFQATT and CDR2 SNEGSKA (reference sequence). CDR3 loop: CSASSEGTGRETQYF. In DNA, the CDR3 is TGCAGTGCTAGTAGTGAGGGGACTGGGAGAGAGACCCAGTACTTC.

The rearrangement joins TRBV20-1 to TRBJ1-4, with D possibly matching TRBD1 (5 bases). CDR1 DFQATT and CDR2 SNEGSKA come from the germline V gene (reference sequence). The V and J ends lost 6 bases and 7 bases respectively, with 9 bases between them. CDR3 length equals 11 residues. CDR3 nucleotide sequence: TGCAGTGCGGCCGGGGCTGAAAAACTGTTTTTT. Translating it yields CSAAGAEKLFF.

This clonotype is a singleton in its sample. The V gene is TRBV24-1, the J gene TRBJ1-2, with 7 bases matching TRBD1. Germline CDR1 KGHDR, CDR2 SFDVKD. J gave up 3 bases and V 8 bases, and 8 bases lay outside the gene matches. There are 14 residues in the CDR3. The CDR3 region has the DNA TGTGCCACCAATCCGACAGGGACGGACTATGGCTACACCTTC. It codes for CATNPTGTDYGYTF.

The chain joins TRBV29-1 to TRBJ2-7; a weak D match, TRBD2 (6 bases). With 8 bases removed from V and 2 bases from J, the gap between germline ends came to 19 bases. The CDR3 loop spans 14 amino acids. Germline values: CDR1 SQVTM, CDR2 ANQGSEA. The CDR3: CSSTSGVGTYEQYF. The CDR3 DNA reads as TGCAGCTCCACCTCGGGGGTAGGGACCTACGAGCAGTACTTC.

Many counts were recorded for this clonotype. V gene TRBV10-3 combines with J gene TRBJ1-6, with D possibly being TRBD1 (5 bases). V was cut by 4 bases and J by 7 bases, with 14 bases left in between. Germline CDR1 and CDR2: ENHRY and SYGVKD. CDR3 length equals 15 residues. The DNA of the CDR3 is TGTGCCATCAGTGGGGGCACAGGAAGGAATTCACCCCTCCACTTT. This translates into CAISGGTGRNSPLHF.

Comment on this clonotype: This could be a read error, since a much larger clone is one nucleotide away. The V call is TRBV4-1, the J call TRBJ2-7, with a weak D call TRBD1 (5 bases). CDR3 length: 14 amino acids. V dropped 5 bases and J dropped 4 bases, with 15 bases sitting between them. CDR1 is MGHRA, CDR2 YSYEKL, per germline. The CDR3: CASSNRQRWYEQYF. DNA for the CDR3: TGCGCCAGCAGCAACCGACAGAGGTGGTACGAGCAGTACTTC.

This clonotype has at least ten counts. The CDR3 here is CASRAGRQASGYTF. In DNA, the CDR3 is TGTGCCAGCAGGGCGGGAAGACAGGCGTCTGGCTACACCTTC. J is TRBJ1-2 and V is TRBV12-3 or TRBV12-4; D may be TRBD1 (6 bases). Trimming pared 6 bases from V and 7 bases from J, leaving 18 bases between. The CDR3 length is 14 residues.

This clonotype was seen ten or more times. This chain's CDR3 is CASSLGGTSGVYEQYF. CDR3 nucleotides: TGTGCCAGCAGCTTAGGGGGGACTAGCGGGGTTTACGAGCAGTACTTC. The chain links TRBV7-2 to TRBJ2-7, with 13 bases identical to TRBD2. V was clipped by 1 base and J by 4 bases; unmatched bases: 4. The CDR3 runs 16 residues. The V gene's germline CDR1 is SGHTA and CDR2 FQGNSA. Together with reference TRBV7-2 and TRBJ2-7, the CDR3 gives the full variable domain: GAGVSQSPSNKVTEKGKDVELRCDPISGHTALYWYRQSLGQGLEFLIYFQGNSAPDKSGLPSDRFSAERTGGSVSTLTIQRTQQEDSAVYLCASSLGGTSGVYEQYFGPGTRLTVT.

This clonotype has a count of ten or more. The junction does not match germline at one end; this may be a read error. V gene TRBV7-2 combines with J gene TRBJ2-6; 12 bases fit TRBD1. In germline, CDR1 is SGHTA, CDR2 FQGNSA. This CDR3 comprises 13 residues. The CDR3 nucleotides are TGTGCCAGCAGCCCACCGGGACAGGGGGCGGCGTTTTTC. Translated: CASSPPGQGAAFF.

This clonotype was counted many times. The chain combines TRBV2 with TRBJ1-5; D gene ambiguous. The CDR3 covers 15 residues. V lost 4 bases to trimming and J lost 0 bases, with 10 bases between them. Germline V gives CDR1 SNHLY, CDR2 FYNNEI. The CDR3 DNA sequence: TGTGCCAGCAGTGGGAGTCCTTATAGCAATCAGCCCCAGCATTTT. It is translated as CASSGSPYSNQPQHF.

The chain carries TRBV29-1 and TRBJ1-2; D remains unclear. The V gene lost 6 bases and the J gene lost 4 bases, with 15 bases spanning the gap. CDR1 and CDR2 (germline): SQVTM, ANQGSEA. This CDR3 spans 13 amino acids. CDR3: CSVKKENRYGYTF. The CDR3 DNA follows: TGCAGCGTCAAAAAGGAGAATCGCTATGGCTACACCTTC.